This T cell receptor (beta chain) was found in a study of PD-1 blockade in classical Hodgkin lymphoma. Worth noting for this clone: The antigen remains unidentified.

Exposure to brentuximab vedotin varied, and each patient had relapsed following autologous stem cell transplantation. Complete response, partial response or progressive disease made up the best responses. General observations from the study: Later analyses included only patients treated at least 1 year post-ASCT. Unlike CD8+ TCR diversity, which did not rise significantly by C4D1, CD4+ TCR diversity did. Patients with a complete response exhibited baseline diversity comparable to newly diagnosed patients.

TCRdb's table, derived via immunoSEQ multiplex PCR, lists solely in-frame clones and lacks some. This sample has about 36,000 clones, with approximately 69% found just once. This receptor was taken from a human donor with classical Hodgkin lymphoma. The starting material was peripheral blood mononuclear cells (PBMCs), obtained before the second cycle of nivolumab.

The CDR3 DNA is TGTGCCAGCAGTTTTCCCGGGGTTAATGAGCAGTTCTTC. Translation: CASSFPGVNEQFF. This rearrangement joins TRBV27 to TRBJ2-1; D might be TRBD2 (5 bases). Trimming removed 3 bases at V and 7 bases at J, with 10 bases between. Germline values: CDR1 MNHEY, CDR2 SMNVEV (reference sequence). The CDR3 has 13 residues.